A selection of T cell receptor beta chains follows, all from one sample in a study of blood T cell repertoires in COVID-19. The assay was immunoSEQ multiplex PCR, and TCRdb's table has in-frame clones only and misses some. The sample lists hundreds of thousands of clones, approximately 90% seen once, with approximately 9.5% in the top ten. Specimen: PBMCs or T cells enriched from blood (not recorded which). The receptor set was obtained from a middle-aged man who had recovered from COVID-19. Both conserved end residues are part of each CDR3. D genes are given only for firm matches. A row's size may be missing; if present it is once, few, many or a size class.

v_call	j_call	clone_size	d_call	cdr3_aa	cdr3_nt
TRBV7-2	TRBJ2-5	-	TRBD2	CASSLSGPRGGETQYF	TGTGCCAGCTCACTATCCGGGCCCCGGGGGGGAGAGACCCAGTACTTC
TRBV7-9	TRBJ2-1	-	TRBD2	CASRPTSALLQFF	TGTGCCAGCAGACCCACTAGCGCCCTCCTACAGTTCTTC
TRBV27	TRBJ2-7	-	TRBD1	CASGDQNRGPPLWEQYF	TGTGCCAGCGGAGACCAAAACAGGGGTCCCCCCTTGTGGGAGCAGTACTTC
TRBV6-5	TRBJ1-1	-	-	CASRNRALGGAFF	TGTGCCAGCAGGAACCGGGCGCTTGGGGGGGCTTTCTTT
TRBV5-1	TRBJ2-5	-	TRBD2	CASTTSGQETQYF	TGCGCCAGCACCACTAGCGGTCAAGAGACCCAGTACTTC
TRBV28	TRBJ2-7	-	TRBD1	CASSLLSGGGVDYEQYF	TGTGCCAGCAGTTTATTGTCAGGGGGCGGGGTAGACTACGAGCAGTACTTC
TRBV11-2	TRBJ1-1	-	-	CASSLEVRVNTEAFF	TGTGCCAGCAGCTTAGAGGTCAGGGTGAACACTGAAGCTTTCTTT
TRBV9	TRBJ2-5	few	-	CASSAGQIQETQYF	TGTGCCAGCAGCGCAGGACAGATCCAAGAGACCCAGTACTTC
TRBV12-3/TRBV12-4	TRBJ2-7	-	-	CASSSYREYEQYF	TGTGCCAGCAGTTCATACAGGGAGTACGAGCAGTACTTC
TRBV18	TRBJ1-2	-	-	CASSPPSGVGGYTF	TGTGCCAGCTCACCACCCTCAGGGGTTGGTGGCTACACCTTC
TRBV6-2/TRBV6-3	TRBJ2-3	-	-	CASSYGPGTDTQYF	TGTGCCAGCAGTTACGGGCCTGGCACAGATACGCAGTATTTT
TRBV28	TRBJ2-7	-	TRBD2	CASSLGTSGVVSYEQYF	TGTGCCAGCAGTCTCGGGACTAGCGGAGTGGTCTCCTACGAGCAGTACTTC
TRBV2	TRBJ2-3	-	-	CASSPHTDTQYF	TGTGCCAGCAGTCCCCACACAGATACGCAGTATTTT
TRBV7-9	TRBJ2-5	-	-	CASSLDRPLETQYF	TGTGCCAGCAGCTTAGACAGGCCGCTGGAGACCCAGTACTTC
TRBV12-3/TRBV12-4	TRBJ1-3	-	-	CASSPTGNTIYF	TGTGCCAGCAGCCCAACTGGAAACACCATATATTTT
TRBV28	TRBJ2-7	-	-	CASRIMRDSYEQYF	TGTGCCAGCAGAATAATGAGGGACTCCTACGAGCAGTACTTC
TRBV19	TRBJ2-7	-	TRBD2	CASSPTPLAGVGEQYF	TGTGCCAGTAGTCCAACCCCCTTAGCGGGAGTGGGCGAGCAGTACTTC
TRBV27	TRBJ2-1	-	-	CASRPGGLYNEQFF	TGTGCCAGCAGACCAGGGGGGCTCTACAATGAGCAGTTCTTC
TRBV29-1	TRBJ2-7	-	-	CSVEDRKSYEQYF	TGCAGCGTAGAAGACAGGAAAAGTTACGAGCAGTACTTC
TRBV28	TRBJ1-1	once	TRBD1	CASSTGQLEAFF	TGTGCCAGCAGTACGGGACAGCTTGAAGCTTTCTTT
TRBV7-3	TRBJ2-7	few	TRBD2	CASSPQTSGGAYEQYF	TGTGCCAGCAGCCCTCAGACTAGCGGGGGCGCCTACGAGCAGTACTTC
TRBV29-1	TRBJ1-1	-	-	CSVEDLSGSGDTEAFF	TGCAGCGTTGAAGATCTTTCGGGGTCGGGGGACACTGAAGCTTTCTTT
TRBV28	TRBJ1-1	-	TRBD1	CASSPTGDFYMNTEAFF	TGTGCCAGCAGCCCGACAGGGGACTTTTACATGAACACTGAAGCTTTCTTT
TRBV9	TRBJ2-2	-	-	CASSVGDYTGELFF	TGTGCCAGCAGCGTAGGTGACTACACCGGGGAGCTGTTTTTT
TRBV9	TRBJ1-1	-	-	CASSLHAGNTEAFF	TGTGCCAGCAGCCTCCACGCGGGGAACACTGAAGCTTTCTTT
TRBV9	TRBJ2-1	-	TRBD2	CASGRTSGDYNEQFF	TGTGCCAGCGGAAGAACTAGCGGGGATTACAATGAGCAGTTCTTC
TRBV5-1	TRBJ1-1	-	-	CASSGLRNTEAFF	TGCGCCAGCAGCGGGCTTCGGAACACTGAAGCTTTCTTT
TRBV11-2	TRBJ1-5	-	-	CASSLASGQSNQPQHF	TGTGCCAGCAGCTTAGCCAGCGGGCAGAGCAATCAGCCCCAGCATTTT
TRBV4-3	TRBJ2-5	-	-	CASSPQVQETQYF	TGCGCCAGCAGCCCCCAGGTCCAAGAGACCCAGTACTTC
TRBV5-1	TRBJ2-1	-	TRBD1	CASSLIPGQGINEQFF	TGCGCCAGCAGCTTGATTCCGGGACAGGGGATTAATGAGCAGTTCTTC
TRBV6-1	TRBJ2-2	-	TRBD1	CASSDGGQESTGELFF	TGTGCCAGCAGTGACGGAGGACAGGAATCTACCGGGGAGCTGTTTTTT
TRBV7-3	TRBJ1-1	-	-	CASSLTGLRVVNTEAFF	TGTGCCAGCAGCTTAACCGGGTTGCGCGTGGTGAACACTGAAGCTTTCTTT
TRBV12-5	TRBJ1-1	-	TRBD1	CASDPTGAGTEAFF	TGTGCTAGTGACCCGACAGGGGCGGGCACTGAAGCTTTCTTT
TRBV5-1	TRBJ2-1	few	-	CASSLTGPYNEQFF	TGCGCCAGCAGCTTGACAGGGCCCTACAATGAGCAGTTCTTC
TRBV18	TRBJ2-1	-	TRBD2	CASSPGGTSGGTSYNEQFF	TGTGCCAGCTCCCCCGGAGGGACTAGCGGGGGAACAAGCTACAATGAGCAGTTCTTC
TRBV5-1	TRBJ2-7	once	TRBD1	CASSTGTGGYEQYF	TGCGCCAGCAGCACAGGGACAGGGGGCTACGAGCAGTACTTC
TRBV2	TRBJ2-1	-	TRBD1	CASSELSRQGKNEQFF	TGTGCCAGCAGTGAATTGTCTAGACAGGGAAAAAATGAGCAGTTCTTC
TRBV4-3	TRBJ1-1	once	-	CASSQGPGGTEAFF	TGCGCCAGCAGCCAAGGACCCGGGGGCACTGAAGCTTTCTTT
TRBV9	TRBJ2-2	-	-	CASSVAPGLRTGELFF	TGTGCCAGCAGCGTAGCTCCAGGGCTCCGCACCGGGGAGCTGTTTTTT
TRBV11-2	TRBJ2-7	-	-	CASSVGTRNYEQYF	TGTGCCAGCAGCGTCGGTACTCGTAACTACGAGCAGTACTTC
TRBV27	TRBJ2-1	-	TRBD2	CASSLRLAGGYNEQFF	TGTGCCAGCAGTTTACGCCTAGCGGGAGGATACAATGAGCAGTTCTTC
TRBV5-5	TRBJ1-6	-	TRBD1	CATRTGTDNSPLHF	TGTGCCACCAGGACCGGGACAGATAATTCACCCCTCCACTTT
TRBV5-1	TRBJ2-5	once	TRBD2	CASSSGTSGIPETQYF	TGCGCCAGCAGCTCCGGGACTAGCGGGATCCCAGAGACCCAGTACTTC
TRBV9	TRBJ2-2	many	-	CASSVGPGELFF	TGTGCCAGCAGCGTAGGGCCCGGGGAGCTGTTTTTT
TRBV10-3	TRBJ1-5	-	-	CAISEWADNQPQHF	TGTGCCATCAGTGAGTGGGCAGACAATCAGCCCCAGCATTTT
TRBV18	TRBJ2-5	-	TRBD1	CASSQQGFVETQYF	TGTGCCAGCTCACAACAGGGGTTCGTTGAGACCCAGTACTTC
TRBV14	TRBJ2-2	-	-	CASSQGRGAGELFF	TGTGCCAGCAGCCAAGGGCGGGGCGCCGGGGAGCTGTTTTTT
TRBV2	TRBJ2-1	few	-	CASRELVQSYNEQFF	TGTGCCAGCAGGGAACTAGTCCAGTCCTACAATGAGCAGTTCTTC
TRBV3-1/TRBV3-2	TRBJ2-1	-	-	CASSYRAGSLNEQFF	TGTGCCAGCAGCTACCGCGCGGGCTCACTCAATGAGCAGTTCTTC
TRBV18	TRBJ2-2	once	-	CASSPGSFTGELFF	TGTGCCAGCTCACCAGGGAGTTTCACCGGGGAGCTGTTTTTT
TRBV29-1	TRBJ1-2	once	TRBD1	CSVSTGTKGYTF	TGCAGCGTATCGACAGGGACAAAAGGCTACACCTTC
TRBV4-2	TRBJ1-4	-	-	CASSMNLQGEKLFF	TGTGCCAGCAGCATGAACCTCCAGGGTGAAAAACTGTTTTTT
TRBV5-4	TRBJ1-1	-	-	CASSLGGFSDTEAFF	TGTGCCAGCAGCTTGGGAGGGTTTTCGGACACTGAAGCTTTCTTT
TRBV4-1	TRBJ2-5	once	TRBD2	CASSQATSGVEMGDAETQYF	TGCGCCAGCAGCCAAGCGACTAGCGGGGTAGAGATGGGGGATGCAGAGACCCAGTACTTC
TRBV6-6	TRBJ2-3	once	-	CASSYIRGGTDTQYF	TGTGCCAGCAGTTACATACGCGGTGGGACAGATACGCAGTATTTT